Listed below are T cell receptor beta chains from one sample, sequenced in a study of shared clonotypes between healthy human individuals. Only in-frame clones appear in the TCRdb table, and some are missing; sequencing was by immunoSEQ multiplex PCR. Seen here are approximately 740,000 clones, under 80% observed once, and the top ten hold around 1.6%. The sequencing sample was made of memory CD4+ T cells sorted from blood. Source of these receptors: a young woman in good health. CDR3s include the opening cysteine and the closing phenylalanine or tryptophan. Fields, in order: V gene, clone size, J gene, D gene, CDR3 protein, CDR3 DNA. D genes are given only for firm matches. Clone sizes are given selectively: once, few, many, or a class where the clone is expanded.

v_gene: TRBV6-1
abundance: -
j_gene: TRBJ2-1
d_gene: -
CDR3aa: CASRSRSYNEQFF
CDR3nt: TGTGCCAGCAGATCCCGGTCCTACAATGAGCAGTTCTTC

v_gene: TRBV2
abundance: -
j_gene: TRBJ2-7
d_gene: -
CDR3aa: CASNRDISYEQYF
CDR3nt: TGTGCCAGCAATCGAGACATCTCCTACGAGCAGTACTTC

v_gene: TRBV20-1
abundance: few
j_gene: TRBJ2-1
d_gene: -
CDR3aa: CSASPGGEQFF
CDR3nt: TGCAGTGCAAGCCCTGGGGGTGAGCAGTTCTTC

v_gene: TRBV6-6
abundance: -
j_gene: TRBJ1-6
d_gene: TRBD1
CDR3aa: CASRPTTGNNSPLHF
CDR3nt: TGTGCCAGCAGGCCTACGACAGGGAATAATTCACCCCTCCACTTT

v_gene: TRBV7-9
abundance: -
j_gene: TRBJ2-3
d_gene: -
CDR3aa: CASSANTQYF
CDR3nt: TGTGCCAGCAGCGCTAATACGCAGTATTTT

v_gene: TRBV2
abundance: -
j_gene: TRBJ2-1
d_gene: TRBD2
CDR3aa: CASSEIEREAEQFF
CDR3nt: TGTGCCAGCAGTGAGATCGAGCGGGAGGCAGAGCAGTTCTTC

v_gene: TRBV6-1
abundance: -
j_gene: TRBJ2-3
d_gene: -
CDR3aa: CASSEQADTQYF
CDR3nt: TGTGCCAGCAGTGAACAGGCAGATACGCAGTATTTT

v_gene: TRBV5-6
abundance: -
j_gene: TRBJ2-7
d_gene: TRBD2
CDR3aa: CASSRRTSGRYEQYF
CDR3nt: TGTGCCAGCAGCCGACGGACTAGCGGGCGCTACGAGCAGTACTTC

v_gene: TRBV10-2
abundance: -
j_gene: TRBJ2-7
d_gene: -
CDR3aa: CASSESRSFPRSYEQYF
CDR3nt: TGCGCCAGCAGTGAGTCGAGGAGCTTCCCGAGGTCCTACGAGCAGTACTTC

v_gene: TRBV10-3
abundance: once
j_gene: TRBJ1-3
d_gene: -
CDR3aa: CAISEAPFSGNTIYF
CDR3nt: TGTGCCATCAGTGAGGCCCCTTTCTCTGGAAACACCATATATTTT

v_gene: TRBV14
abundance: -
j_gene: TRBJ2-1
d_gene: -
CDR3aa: CASSDLALNEQFF
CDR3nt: TGTGCCAGCAGTGATCTAGCCCTGAATGAGCAGTTCTTC

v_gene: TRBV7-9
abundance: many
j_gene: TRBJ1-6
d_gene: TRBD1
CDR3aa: CASRSGGQGWNSPLHF
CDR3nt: TGTGCCAGCAGGTCCGGTGGACAGGGTTGGAATTCACCCCTCCACTTT

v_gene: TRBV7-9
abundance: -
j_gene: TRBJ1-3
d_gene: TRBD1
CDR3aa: CASSLFGTGPGNTIYF
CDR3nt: TGTGCCAGCAGCTTATTCGGGACAGGGCCTGGAAACACCATATATTTT

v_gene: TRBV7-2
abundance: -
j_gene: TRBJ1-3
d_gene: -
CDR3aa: CASRLRGQSGNTIYF
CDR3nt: TGTGCCAGCAGACTAAGAGGACAGTCTGGAAACACCATATATTTT

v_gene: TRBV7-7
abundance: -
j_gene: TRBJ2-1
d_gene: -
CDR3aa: CASSLSTSSDEQFF
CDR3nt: TGTGCCAGCAGCTTAAGTACTAGTAGCGATGAGCAGTTCTTC

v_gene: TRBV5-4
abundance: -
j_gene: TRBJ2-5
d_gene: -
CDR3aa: CASSLGARGETQYF
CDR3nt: TGTGCCAGCAGCTTGGGGGCGAGGGGGGAGACCCAGTACTTC

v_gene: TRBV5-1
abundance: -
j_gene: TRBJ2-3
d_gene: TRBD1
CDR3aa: CASSEGQGPDTQYF
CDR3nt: TGCGCCAGCAGCGAAGGACAGGGCCCAGATACGCAGTATTTT

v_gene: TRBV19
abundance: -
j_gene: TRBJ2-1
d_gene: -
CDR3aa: CASRGVYNEQFF
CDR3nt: TGTGCCAGTAGAGGGGTCTACAATGAGCAGTTCTTC

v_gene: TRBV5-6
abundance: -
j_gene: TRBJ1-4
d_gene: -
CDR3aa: CASSLGRTTGLYNEKLFF
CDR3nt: TGTGCCAGCAGCTTGGGCCGTACTACAGGGTTGTATAATGAAAAACTGTTTTTT

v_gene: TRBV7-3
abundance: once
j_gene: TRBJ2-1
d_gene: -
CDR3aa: CASSLGSNNEQFF
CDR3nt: TGTGCCAGCAGTCTTGGATCTAACAATGAGCAGTTCTTC

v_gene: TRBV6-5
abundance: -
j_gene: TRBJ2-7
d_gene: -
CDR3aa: CASSYSPSETYEQYF
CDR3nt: TGTGCCAGCAGTTACTCCCCTTCGGAAACCTACGAGCAGTACTTC

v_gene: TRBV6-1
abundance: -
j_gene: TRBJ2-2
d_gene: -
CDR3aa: CASSLRGDTGELFF
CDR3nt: TGTGCCAGCAGTTTGCGCGGGGACACCGGGGAGCTGTTTTTT

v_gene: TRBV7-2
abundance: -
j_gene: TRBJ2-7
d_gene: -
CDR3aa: CASSLDLVTYEQYF
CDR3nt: TGTGCCAGCAGCTTAGATCTCGTAACGTACGAGCAGTACTTC

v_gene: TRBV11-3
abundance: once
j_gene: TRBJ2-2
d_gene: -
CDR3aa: CASQKNTGELFF
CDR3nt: TGTGCCAGTCAGAAGAACACCGGGGAGCTGTTTTTT